This T cell receptor (beta chain) stems from a study of blood T cell repertoires in COVID-19 (dated by TCRdb to between 2020 and 2021). About the study as a whole: Collaborator samples came from the United States, Italy and Spain and covered acute and convalescent phases of COVID-19. HLA class I and class II types, where available, came from metadata supplied by the sample provider rather than from assay-based typing. Sample metadata almost always included a de-identified subject ID, COVID-19 status, age in years and sex. The repertoires were released in a freely available public database intended as a resource for research on the immune response to SARS-CoV-2. The samples were drawn from two sources: the first 160 participants of the ongoing ImmuneRACE study, and 1,200 or so subjects contributed by 6 global collaborators. The prospective study material was composed of cDNA or gDNA derived from T cells, B-cell-depleted T cells, or PBMCs. Deeply sampled blood TCRbeta repertoires from subjects exposed to, actively infected with, or recovered from COVID-19 were included in the dataset. Broad study findings and their caveats: The quantity of clinical and demographic metadata differed by source and by participant and was supplied without curation.

Notes on this clone: The antigen it binds to is not known. Base qualities are not recorded, but no much larger clone differs from it by a single base.

The immunoSEQ Assay, a bias-controlled multiplex PCR, was used to amplify TCRbeta CDR3 regions from genomic DNA. Per the source publication's procedure: Within the assay, amplification of reference gene primers was used to estimate how many nucleated cells each sample contained. To quantify the absolute abundance of each unique TCRbeta CDR3 rearrangement, sequence reads were collapsed and filtered. For each sample, productive Simpson clonality was calculated as the square root of Simpson's diversity index over productive rearrangements. Imported from immuneACCESS, the table was reduced by TCRdb to in-frame sequences with V and J called. These copies leave out some clones; in studies compared against another copy, an unresolved V gene accounts for under half, and the cause of the remainder is not known. D and trimming come from the DNA, and the V and J calls and clone size come from that table. The sample profile shows over 250,000 clones; about 88% of them were found once. The ten largest clones add up to under 5% of the sample.

In the prospective study, participants were roughly 18 to 95 years old, resided in 24 geographic areas of the United States, and were enrolled through a virtual design. In the prospective study, participants were assigned to cohorts based on the clinical history participants reported in a screening survey and a study questionnaire. Mobile phlebotomists in the prospective study collected whole blood, serum and a nasopharyngeal or oropharyngeal swab from every participant. Over a roughly 2-month period, participants in the prospective study had the option of providing additional blood draws and questionnaires. Before DNA extraction, prospective study blood samples were shipped either frozen or at room temperature. This TCR derives from a young man with acute COVID-19. The source material was PBMCs or T cells enriched from blood (not recorded which).

For the CDR3, the sequence is CASSRVAEQFF. The DNA sequence follows: TGTGCCAGCAGCAGAGTAGCTGAGCAGTTCTTC. The chain employs TRBV7-8 and TRBJ2-1; no D gene can be assigned with confidence. The CDR1 and CDR2 encoded by the germline V gene are SGHVS and FQNEAQ. V gives up 5 bases and J gives up 9 bases, and the segment between their germline ends measures 8 bases. The CDR3 sequence holds 11 residues, the cysteine and phenylalanine included. Of all the DNA, just the CDR3 is kept, 33 bases in frame from base 1. Where the CDR3 stops, the reference TRBV7-8 and TRBJ2-1 genes take over; the full variable domain is GAGVSQSPRYKVAKRGQDVALRCDPISGHVSLFWYQQALGQGPEFLTYFQNEAQLDKSGLPSDRFFAERPEGSVSTLKIQRTQQEDSAVYLCASSRVAEQFFGPGTRLTVL.